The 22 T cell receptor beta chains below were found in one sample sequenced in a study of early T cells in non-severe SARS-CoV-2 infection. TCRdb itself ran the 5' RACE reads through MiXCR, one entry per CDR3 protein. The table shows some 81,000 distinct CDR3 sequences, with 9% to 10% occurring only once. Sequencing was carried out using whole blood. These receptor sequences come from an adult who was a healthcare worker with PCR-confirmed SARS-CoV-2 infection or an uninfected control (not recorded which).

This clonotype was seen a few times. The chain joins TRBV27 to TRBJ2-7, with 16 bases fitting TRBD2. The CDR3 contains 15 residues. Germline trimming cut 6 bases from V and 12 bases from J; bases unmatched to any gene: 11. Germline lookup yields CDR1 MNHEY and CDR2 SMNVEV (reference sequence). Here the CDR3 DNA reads TGTGCCAGCAGCTCCATCGGGACTAGCGGGAGGGGTCCGTACTTC. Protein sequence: CASSSIGTSGRGPYF.

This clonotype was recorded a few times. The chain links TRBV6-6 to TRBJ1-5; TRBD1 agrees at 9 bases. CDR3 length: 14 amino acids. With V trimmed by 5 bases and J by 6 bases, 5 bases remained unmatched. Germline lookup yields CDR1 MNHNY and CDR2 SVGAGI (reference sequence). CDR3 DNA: TGTGCCAGCAGTAGGGGACAGGGTAGTCAGCCCCAGCATTTT. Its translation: CASSRGQGSQPQHF.

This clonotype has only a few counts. CDR3 coding DNA: TGTGCCAGCAGCTGGCAGGGAGGCGAGCAGTACTTC. As protein: CASSWQGGEQYF. The rearrangement links TRBV7-9 to TRBJ2-7; the D gene is possibly TRBD2 (6 bases). The CDR3 consists of 12 residues. Germline V gene lookup returns CDR1 SEHNR and CDR2 FQNEAQ (reference sequence). V lost 4 bases and J 6 bases, leaving 10 bases between the germline ends.

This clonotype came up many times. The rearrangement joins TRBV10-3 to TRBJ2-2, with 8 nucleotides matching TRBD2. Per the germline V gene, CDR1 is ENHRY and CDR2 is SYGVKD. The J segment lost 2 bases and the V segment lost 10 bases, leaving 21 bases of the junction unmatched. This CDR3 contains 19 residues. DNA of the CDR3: TGTGCCACCCAACCCTTGCTAGCGGGCCATAACCCCAACACCGGGGAGCTGTTTTTT. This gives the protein CATQPLLAGHNPNTGELFF.

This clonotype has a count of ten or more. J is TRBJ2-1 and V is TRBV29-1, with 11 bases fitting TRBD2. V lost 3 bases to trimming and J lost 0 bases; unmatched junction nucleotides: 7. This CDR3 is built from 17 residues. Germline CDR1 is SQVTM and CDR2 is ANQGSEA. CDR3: CSVDRASGGSSYNEQFF. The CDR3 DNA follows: TGCAGCGTTGATCGGGCTAGCGGGGGGAGCTCCTACAATGAGCAGTTCTTC.

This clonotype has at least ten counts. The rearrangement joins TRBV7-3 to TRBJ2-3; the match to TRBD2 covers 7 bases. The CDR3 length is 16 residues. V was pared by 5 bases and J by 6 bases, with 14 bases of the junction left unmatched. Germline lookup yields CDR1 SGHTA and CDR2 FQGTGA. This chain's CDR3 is CASSPFGGSGTDTQYF. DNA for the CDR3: TGTGCCAGCAGCCCCTTTGGAGGAAGCGGGACCGATACGCAGTATTTT.

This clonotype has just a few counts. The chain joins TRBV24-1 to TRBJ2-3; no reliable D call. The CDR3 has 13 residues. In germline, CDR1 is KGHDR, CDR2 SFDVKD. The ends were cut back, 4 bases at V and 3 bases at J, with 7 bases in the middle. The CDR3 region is CATSEPGTDTQYF. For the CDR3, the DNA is TGTGCCACCAGTGAGCCAGGTACAGATACGCAGTATTTT.

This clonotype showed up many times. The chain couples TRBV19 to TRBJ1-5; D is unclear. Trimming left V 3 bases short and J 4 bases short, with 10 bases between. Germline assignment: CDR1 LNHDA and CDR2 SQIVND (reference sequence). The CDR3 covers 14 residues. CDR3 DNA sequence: TGTGCCAGTAGTATTCAGCCCCATAATCAGCCCCAGCATTTT. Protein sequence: CASSIQPHNQPQHF.

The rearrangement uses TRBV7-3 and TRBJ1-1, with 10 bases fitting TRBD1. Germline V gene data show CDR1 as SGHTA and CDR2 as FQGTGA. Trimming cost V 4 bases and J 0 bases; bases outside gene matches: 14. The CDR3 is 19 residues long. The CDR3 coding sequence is TGTGCCAGCAGCTACCTCCGACAGGGGGCCCACCCCATGAACACTGAAGCTTTCTTT. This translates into CASSYLRQGAHPMNTEAFF.

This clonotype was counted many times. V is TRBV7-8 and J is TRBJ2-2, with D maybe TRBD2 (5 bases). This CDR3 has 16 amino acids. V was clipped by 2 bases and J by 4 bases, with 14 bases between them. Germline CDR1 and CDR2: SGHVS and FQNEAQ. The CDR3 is CASSLYEGLSTGELFF. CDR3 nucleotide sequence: TGTGCCAGCAGCTTATACGAGGGTTTATCCACCGGGGAGCTGTTTTTT.

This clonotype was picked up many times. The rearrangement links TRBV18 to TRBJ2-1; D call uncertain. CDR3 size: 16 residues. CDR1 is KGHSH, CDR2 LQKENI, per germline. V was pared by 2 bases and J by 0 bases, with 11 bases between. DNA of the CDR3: TGTGCCAGCTCACCAATGCCACCGAGCTCCTACAATGAGCAGTTCTTC. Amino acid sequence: CASSPMPPSSYNEQFF.

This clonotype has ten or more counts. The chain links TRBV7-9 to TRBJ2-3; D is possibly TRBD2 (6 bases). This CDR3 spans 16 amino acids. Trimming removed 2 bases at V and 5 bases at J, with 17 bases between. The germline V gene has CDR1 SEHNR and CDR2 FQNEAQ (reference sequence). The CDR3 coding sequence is TGTGCCAGCAGCTTAAGGCCGGAGGGGCGAGGAGATACGCAGTATTTT. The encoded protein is CASSLRPEGRGDTQYF.

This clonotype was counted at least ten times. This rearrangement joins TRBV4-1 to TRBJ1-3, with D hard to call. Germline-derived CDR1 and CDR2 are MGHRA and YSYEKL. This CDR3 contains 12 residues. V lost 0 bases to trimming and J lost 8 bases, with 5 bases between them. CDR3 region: CASSQDEDTIYF. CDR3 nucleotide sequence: TGCGCCAGCAGCCAAGATGAGGACACCATATATTTT.

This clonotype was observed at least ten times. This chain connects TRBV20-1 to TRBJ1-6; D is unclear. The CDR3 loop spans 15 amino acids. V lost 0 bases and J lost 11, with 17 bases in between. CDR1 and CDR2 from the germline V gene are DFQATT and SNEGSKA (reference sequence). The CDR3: CSARDDPSAAAPLHF. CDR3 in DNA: TGCAGTGCTAGAGACGATCCCTCGGCTGCGGCACCCCTCCACTTT.

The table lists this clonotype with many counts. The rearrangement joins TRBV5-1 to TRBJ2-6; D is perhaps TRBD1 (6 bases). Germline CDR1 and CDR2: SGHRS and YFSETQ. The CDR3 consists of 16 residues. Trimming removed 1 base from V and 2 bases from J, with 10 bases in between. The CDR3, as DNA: TGCGCCAGCAGCTTGCAGGGGCCAACTGGGGCCAACGTCCTGACTTTC. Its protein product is CASSLQGPTGANVLTF.

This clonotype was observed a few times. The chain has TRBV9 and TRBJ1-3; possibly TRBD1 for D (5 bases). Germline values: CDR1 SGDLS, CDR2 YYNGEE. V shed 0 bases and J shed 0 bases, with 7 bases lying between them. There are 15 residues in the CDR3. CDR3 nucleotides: TGTGCCAGCAGCGTAGGGGGGTACTCTGGAAACACCATATATTTT. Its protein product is CASSVGGYSGNTIYF.

The CDR3 DNA reads as TGTGCCAGCAGCTTAAAAGCCTACGAGCAGTACTTC. This encodes CASSLKAYEQYF. The chain carries TRBV7-2 and TRBJ2-7, with no clear D. Germline CDR1 reads SGHTA; CDR2 reads FQGNSA. Trimming pared 2 bases from V and 2 bases from J, leaving 4 bases between. The CDR3 length is 12 residues.

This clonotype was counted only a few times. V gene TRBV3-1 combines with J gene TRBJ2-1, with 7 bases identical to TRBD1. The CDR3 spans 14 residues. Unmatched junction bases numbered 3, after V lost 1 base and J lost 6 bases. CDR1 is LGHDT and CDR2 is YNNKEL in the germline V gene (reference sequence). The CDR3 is CASSQVGQANEQFF. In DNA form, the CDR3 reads TGTGCCAGCAGCCAAGTAGGACAGGCCAATGAGCAGTTCTTC.

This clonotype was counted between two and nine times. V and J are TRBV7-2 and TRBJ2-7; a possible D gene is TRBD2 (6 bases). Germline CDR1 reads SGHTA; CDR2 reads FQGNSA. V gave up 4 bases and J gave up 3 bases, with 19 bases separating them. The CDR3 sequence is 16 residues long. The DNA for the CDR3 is TGTGCCAGCAGCTCCCCCTACCGTGGGCGGGGCTACGAGCAGTACTTC. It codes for CASSSPYRGRGYEQYF.

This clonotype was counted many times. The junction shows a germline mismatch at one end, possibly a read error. As DNA, the CDR3 is TGTGCCAGCAGCTCCCCCCGGGGGGGTTTGGACTTC. It yields the protein CASSSPRGGLDF. The chain uses TRBV5-5 and TRBJ2-7; TRBD2 matches 8 bases. Germline CDR1 is SGHKS and CDR2 is YYEKEE (reference sequence). The CDR3 length is 12 residues.

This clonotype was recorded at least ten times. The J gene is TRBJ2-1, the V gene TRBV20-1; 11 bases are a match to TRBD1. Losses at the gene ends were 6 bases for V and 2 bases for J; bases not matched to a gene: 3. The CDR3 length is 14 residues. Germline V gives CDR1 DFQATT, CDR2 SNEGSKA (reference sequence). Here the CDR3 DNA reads TGCAGTGCCACGGGACAGGGGGCCTACAATGAGCAGTTCTTC. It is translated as CSATGQGAYNEQFF.

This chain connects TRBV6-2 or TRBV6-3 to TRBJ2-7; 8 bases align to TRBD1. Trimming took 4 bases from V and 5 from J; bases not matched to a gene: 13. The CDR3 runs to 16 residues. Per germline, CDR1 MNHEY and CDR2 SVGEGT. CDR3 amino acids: CASSWTPPGQVDEQYF. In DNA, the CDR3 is TGTGCCAGCAGTTGGACCCCCCCGGGACAGGTCGACGAGCAGTACTTC.